Each of the 29 T cell receptor beta chains below was sequenced from the same sample in a study of CD8+CD57+ T cells in acquired aplastic anemia. CDR3 and TCR beta VDJ profiling relied on a genomic DNA template. TCRdb passed the reads through MiXCR, listing each CDR3 protein once. The sample shows about 200,000 distinct CDR3 sequences, approximately 35% of them seen only once. Sequenced: sorted CD4+, CD8+, or CD8+CD57+ T cells (not recorded which) from PBMCs. These receptors were obtained from a human donor in good health, serving as a control.

The rearrangement links TRBV9 to TRBJ2-7; D call uncertain. Germline V gene sequence: CDR1 SGDLS, CDR2 YYNGEE. This CDR3 has 12 amino acids. Trimming removed 3 bases at V and 3 bases at J, with 7 bases between. Here the CDR3 reads CASSEPRYEQYF. The CDR3 nucleotides are TGTGCCAGCAGCGAGCCTCGCTACGAGCAGTACTTC.

As for this clonotype: Since a much larger clone is just one base distant, this may be a read error. This chain uses TRBV4-1 with TRBJ2-7, with 10 bases lining up with TRBD2. V gave up 4 bases and J gave up 3 bases; unmatched junction bases: 9. This CDR3 region has 16 residues. Germline V gives CDR1 MGHRA, CDR2 YSYEKL. The CDR3 nucleotides read TGCGCCAGCAGCCCCTCACTAGCGGGGCCTTTCTACGAGCAGTACTTC. It codes for CASSPSLAGPFYEQYF.

The chain joins TRBV29-1 to TRBJ2-7, with 8 bases fitting TRBD2. The CDR3 length is 14 residues. The germline gives CDR1 SQVTM, CDR2 ANQGSEA. The ends lost 3 bases at V and 0 bases at J; junction bases unmatched: 4. In DNA, the CDR3 is TGCAGCGTTGAGGTGAGCGGGAGCTCCTACGAGCAGTACTTC. Amino acid sequence: CSVEVSGSSYEQYF.

This clonotype was observed many times. The chain links TRBV12-5 to TRBJ2-5; D is possibly TRBD2 (6 bases). V gave up 7 bases and J gave up 5 bases, with 17 bases separating them. The germline CDR1 and CDR2 sequences are LGHNT and FRNRAP. The CDR3 consists of 14 residues. The DNA for the CDR3 is TGTGCTAGTGCTCCAGGGTGGAGCGGGGAGACCCAGTACTTC. It specifies CASAPGWSGETQYF. Together with reference TRBV12-5 and TRBJ2-5, the CDR3 gives the full variable domain: DARVTQTPRHKVTEMGQEVTMRCQPILGHNTVFWYRQTMMQGLELLAYFRNRAPLDDSGMPKDRFSAEMPDATLATLKIQPSEPRDSAVYFCASAPGWSGETQYFGPGTRLLVL.

This clonotype was recorded a few times. The chain joins TRBV6-2 or TRBV6-3 to TRBJ1-3; D might be TRBD1 (5 bases). CDR1 and CDR2 from the germline V gene are MNHEY and SVGEGT. The CDR3 loop spans 14 amino acids. V dropped 7 bases and J dropped 0 bases, with 10 bases sitting between them. Written as DNA, the CDR3 is TGTGCCAGCAATCAGGGACTCTCTGGAAACACCATATATTTT. Amino acid sequence: CASNQGLSGNTIYF.

This clonotype was recorded many times. The V call is TRBV10-2, the J call TRBJ2-7, with D perhaps matching TRBD2 (5 bases). The CDR3 totals 15 residues. The V gene lost 8 bases and the J gene lost 3 bases, with 20 bases spanning the gap. The germline V gene has CDR1 WSHSY and CDR2 SAAADI. DNA for the CDR3: TGCGCCAGCGCAGACTGGACTCGAAACATCTACGAGCAGTACTTC. As protein: CASADWTRNIYEQYF.

The chain recombines TRBV20-1 with TRBJ1-6; unclear D gene. The germline V gene encodes CDR1 DFQATT and CDR2 SNEGSKA (reference sequence). V was clipped by 0 bases and J by 7 bases, with 13 bases between them. The CDR3 is 15 amino acids. The DNA of the CDR3 is TGCAGTGCTAGAGAATCCGGGGTGAACAATTCACCCCTCCACTTT. It specifies CSARESGVNNSPLHF.

This clonotype was seen only once. Since a much larger clone is just one base distant, this may be a read error. This rearrangement joins TRBV11-2 to TRBJ2-5; D gene uncertain. The CDR3 sequence is 13 residues long. The germline V gene encodes CDR1 SGHAT and CDR2 FQNNGV. The CDR3 spells CASSPRAQEAQYF. In DNA, the CDR3 is TGTGCCAGCAGCCCCCGGGCCCAAGAGGCCCAGTACTTC.

This clonotype was detected only once. This chain joins TRBV2 and TRBJ1-2; 11 nucleotides agree with TRBD1. The CDR3 length is 16 residues. The V and J ends lost 6 bases and 0 bases, in that order; junction bases with no gene match: 6. Germline CDR1 SNHLY, CDR2 FYNNEI. The CDR3 protein is CASRGTGGLANYGYTF. The CDR3 DNA is TGTGCCAGCAGGGGGACAGGGGGGTTAGCTAACTATGGCTACACCTTC.

The V and J genes are TRBV7-6 and TRBJ2-7; 7 nucleotides line up with TRBD1. The V gene end was trimmed by 2 bases and the J gene end by 10 bases; junction bases not matched to a gene: 2. The CDR3 length is 11 residues. The V gene's germline CDR1 is SGHVS and CDR2 FNYEAQ. The CDR3 here is CASSLQGEQYF. CDR3 nucleotides: TGTGCCAGCAGCTTACAGGGGGAACAGTACTTC. Based on the CDR3 plus reference TRBV7-6 and TRBJ2-7, the full variable domain is GAGVSQSPRYKVTKRGQDVALRCDPISGHVSLYWYRQALGQGPEFLTYFNYEAQQDKSGLPNDRFSAERPEGSISTLTIQRTEQRDSAMYRCASSLQGEQYFGPGTRLTVT.

This clonotype was detected ten times or more. The rearrangement links TRBV7-8 to TRBJ1-2; D is possibly TRBD1 (6 bases). V was trimmed by 5 bases and J by 6 bases, leaving 19 bases between them. There are 15 residues in the CDR3. The germline CDR1 and CDR2 sequences are SGHVS and FQNEAQ. CDR3 amino acids: CASSTRMAGADGYTF. The CDR3 DNA reads as TGTGCCAGCAGCACACGAATGGCGGGGGCCGATGGCTACACCTTC.

This sequence joins TRBV5-1 and TRBJ1-1; D is possibly TRBD1 (5 bases). The CDR3 has 15 amino acids. Trimming took off 0 bases at V and 2 bases at J, with 11 bases between the two ends. Germline CDR1 and CDR2: SGHRS and YFSETQ. The CDR3 spells CASSLEGRENTEAFF. CDR3 DNA sequence: TGCGCCAGCAGCTTGGAAGGCAGGGAAAACACTGAAGCTTTCTTT. Full variable domain (remainder filled in from reference TRBV5-1 and TRBJ1-1): KAGVTQTPRYLIKTRGQQVTLSCSPISGHRSVSWYQQTPGQGLQFLFEYFSETQRNKGNFPGRFSGRQFSNSRSEMNVSTLELGDSALYLCASSLEGRENTEAFFGQGTRLTVV.

The table lists this clonotype with many counts. J is TRBJ2-5 and V is TRBV20-1, with D possibly being TRBD2 (7 bases). Germline values: CDR1 DFQATT, CDR2 SNEGSKA (reference sequence). The germline V and J ends were trimmed by 0 bases and 4 bases, with 12 bases remaining between them. This CDR3 spans 14 amino acids. CDR3 residues: CSARDPGGSETQYF. The DNA of the CDR3 is TGCAGTGCTAGAGACCCGGGGGGCTCAGAGACCCAGTACTTC.

Details on this clonotype: A read error is possible here, since a much larger clone lies one base away. This rearrangement joins TRBV7-3 to TRBJ1-1; D is possibly TRBD1 (5 bases). The CDR3 contains 13 residues. Germline lookup yields CDR1 SGHTA and CDR2 FQGTGA. For the CDR3, the DNA is TGTGCCAGCAGCTCCACCCCGGACACTAAAGCTTTCTTT. Protein product: CASSSTPDTKAFF.

Ten or more counts support this clonotype. This chain connects TRBV9 to TRBJ2-7; D is possibly TRBD1 (6 bases). Trimming took off 0 bases at V and 8 bases at J, with 12 bases between the two ends. Germline lookup yields CDR1 SGDLS and CDR2 YYNGEE. The CDR3 sequence is 13 residues long. The chain's CDR3 is CASSVVTQGKQYF. In nucleotides, the CDR3 is TGTGCCAGCAGCGTAGTGACCCAGGGGAAGCAGTACTTC.

This clonotype was seen at least ten times. V and J are TRBV20-1 and TRBJ2-5; TRBD1 matches at 10 bases. Germline V gives CDR1 DFQATT, CDR2 SNEGSKA (reference sequence). The V and J ends lost 3 bases and 5 bases, in that order; junction bases with no gene match: 6. CDR3 size: 14 residues. The CDR3 loop is CSARDRGFAETQYF. The CDR3 region has the DNA TGCAGTGCTAGGGACAGGGGGTTCGCGGAGACCCAGTACTTC.

This clonotype was found a few times. Sequence at one end of the junction differs from germline and may be a read error. The V gene is TRBV20-1, the J gene TRBJ2-2; the match to TRBD1 covers 8 bases. The CDR3 spans 14 residues. CDR1 is DFQATT and CDR2 is SNEGSKA in the germline V gene (reference sequence). CDR3 bases: TGCAGTGCAAGGACAGGGATTAACACCGGGGAGCCGTTTTTT. Protein: CSARTGINTGEPFF.

This chain joins TRBV2 and TRBJ1-5; 10 nucleotides align to TRBD1. CDR3 size: 18 residues. V gave up 6 bases and J gave up 2 bases; unmatched junction bases: 13. From germline, CDR1 is SNHLY and CDR2 FYNNEI. In nucleotides, the CDR3 is TGTGCCAGCAGGAATCCCGACAGGGGGCTTTTAGGCAATCAGCCCCAGCATTTT. Its protein is CASRNPDRGLLGNQPQHF.

Points on this clonotype: This may be a read error, as it is one base from a much larger clone. V is TRBV7-3 and J is TRBJ2-1; D not certain. This CDR3 is 11 amino acids long. The ends were cut back, 8 bases at V and 4 bases at J, with 6 bases in the middle. The germline CDR1 and CDR2 sequences are SGHTA and FQGTGA. The CDR3: CASGVYNEQFF. CDR3 DNA: TGTGCCAGCGGGGTATACAATGAGCAGTTCTTC.

This chain joins TRBV28 and TRBJ1-6; D gene uncertain. Trimming shortened V by 5 bases and J by 10 bases, and 24 bases separated the two germline ends. The CDR3 contains 17 residues. Germline-derived CDR1 and CDR2 are MDHEN and SYDVKM. The CDR3 DNA follows: TGTGCCAGCAGTCCAATTAGTCTGGGTGCGCCGCGGTCACCCCTCCACTTT. This codes for CASSPISLGAPRSPLHF. The full variable domain, with the rest looked up from reference TRBV28 and TRBJ1-6, is DVKVTQSSRYLVKRTGEKVFLECVQDMDHENMFWYRQDPGLGLRLIYFSYDVKMKEKGDIPEGYSVSREKKERFSLILESASTNQTSMYLCASSPISLGAPRSPLHFGNGTRLTVT.

The gene calls are TRBV2 and TRBJ1-2; possible D gene TRBD1, 6 bases. Per germline, CDR1 SNHLY and CDR2 FYNNEI. The CDR3 is 13 amino acids. V dropped 8 bases and J dropped 6 bases, with 16 bases sitting between them. Written as DNA, the CDR3 is TGTGCCAGCTACTTTTTACAGGGAGATGGCTACACCTTC. It yields the protein CASYFLQGDGYTF.

The chain couples TRBV6-2 or TRBV6-3 to TRBJ1-2; 7 bases agree with TRBD1. Trimming took 2 bases from V and 4 from J; bases not matched to a gene: 1. Germline CDR1 and CDR2: MNHEY and SVGEGT. The CDR3 has 13 residues. This CDR3 is CASSYEGAYGYTF. CDR3 bases: TGTGCCAGCAGTTACGAGGGGGCCTATGGCTACACCTTC.

The CDR3 sequence: CASSATGANVLTF. The CDR3 DNA follows: TGTGCCAGCAGTGCTACAGGGGCCAACGTCCTGACTTTC. The J gene is TRBJ2-6, the V gene TRBV2; no reliable D call. The CDR3 loop spans 13 amino acids. Trimming cost V 4 bases and J 4 bases, with 5 bases left between them. Germline V gene sequence: CDR1 SNHLY, CDR2 FYNNEI.

V usage is TRBV12-3 or TRBV12-4 and J usage is TRBJ2-3; D uncertain. Trimming left V 3 bases short and J 4 bases short, with 5 bases between. The length of the CDR3 is 12 residues. CDR3 DNA sequence: TGTGCCAGCAGTTTTTTTTCAGATACGCAGTATTTT. This sequence encodes CASSFFSDTQYF.

This clonotype was recorded at least ten times. The chain uses TRBV2 and TRBJ2-5, with TRBD2 matching over 14 bases. The CDR3 is made up of 16 amino acids. Germline loops: CDR1 SNHLY, CDR2 FYNNEI. V lost 6 bases, J lost 5 bases, and 8 bases stayed unmatched. In DNA, the CDR3 is TGTGCCAGCAGAGGGACTAGCGGGAGTTTCTGGGAGACCCAGTACTTC. Its protein is CASRGTSGSFWETQYF.

V and J are TRBV19 and TRBJ2-3, with D possibly matching TRBD1 (5 bases). Germline V lookup: CDR1 LNHDA, CDR2 SQIVND (reference sequence). The CDR3 length is 12 residues. Trimming pared 4 bases from V and 3 bases from J, leaving 5 bases between. Here the CDR3 reads CASSTGTDTQYF. In DNA, the CDR3 is TGTGCCAGTAGTACAGGGACAGATACGCAGTATTTT.

The rearrangement uses TRBV20-1 and TRBJ2-7; a possible D gene is TRBD2 (6 bases). Germline V gene sequence: CDR1 DFQATT, CDR2 SNEGSKA (reference sequence). Trimming took off 7 bases at V and 2 bases at J, with 9 bases between the two ends. The CDR3 runs to 11 residues. The DNA of the CDR3 is TGCAGTGGGGACTGGCCCTACGAGCAGTACTTC. This translates into CSGDWPYEQYF.

As concerns this clonotype: Mismatch with germline at one junction end may stem from a read error. The genes are TRBV18 and TRBJ2-7, with TRBD1 identical over 7 bases. Germline CDR1 is KGHSH and CDR2 is LQKENI. This CDR3 comprises 13 residues. CDR3: CASSTTGAYEQHF. CDR3 DNA sequence: TGTGCCAGCTCAACCACAGGGGCCTACGAGCAGCACTTC.

This clonotype has only one observation. No conserved phenylalanine or tryptophan ends this CDR3, so it is likely a read error. The rearrangement uses TRBV6-1 and TRBJ1-5; the D is unclear. Trimming removed 6 bases at V and 1 base at J, with 13 bases between. The CDR3 is 15 residues long. CDR1 is MNHNS, CDR2 SASEGT, per germline. CDR3 DNA sequence: TGTGCCAGCAGCCCCTCCAGGATAAGCAATCAGCCCCAGCATTCT. It encodes CASSPSRISNQPQHS.